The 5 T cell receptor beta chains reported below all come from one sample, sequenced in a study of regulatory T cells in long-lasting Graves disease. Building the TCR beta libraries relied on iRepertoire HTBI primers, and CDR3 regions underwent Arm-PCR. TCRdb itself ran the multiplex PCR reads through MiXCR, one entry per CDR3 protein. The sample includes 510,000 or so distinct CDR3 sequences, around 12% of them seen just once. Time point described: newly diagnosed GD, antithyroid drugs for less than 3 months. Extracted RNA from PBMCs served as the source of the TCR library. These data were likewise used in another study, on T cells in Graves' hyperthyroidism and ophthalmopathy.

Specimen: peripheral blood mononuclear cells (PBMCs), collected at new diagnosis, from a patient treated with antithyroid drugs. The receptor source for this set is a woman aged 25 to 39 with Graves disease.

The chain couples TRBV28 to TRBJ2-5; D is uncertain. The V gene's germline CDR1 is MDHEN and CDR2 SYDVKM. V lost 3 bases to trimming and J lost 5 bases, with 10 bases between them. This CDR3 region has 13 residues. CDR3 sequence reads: CASSFRARETQYF. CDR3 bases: TGTGCCAGCAGTTTCCGGGCGAGGGAGACCCAGTACTTC.

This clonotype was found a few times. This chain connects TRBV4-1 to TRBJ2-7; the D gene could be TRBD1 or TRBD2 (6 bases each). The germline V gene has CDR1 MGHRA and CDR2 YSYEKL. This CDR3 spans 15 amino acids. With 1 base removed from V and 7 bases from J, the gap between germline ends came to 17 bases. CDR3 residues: CASSQGRGIILEQYF. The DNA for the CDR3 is TGCGCCAGCAGCCAAGGGAGGGGGATAATCCTTGAGCAGTACTTC.

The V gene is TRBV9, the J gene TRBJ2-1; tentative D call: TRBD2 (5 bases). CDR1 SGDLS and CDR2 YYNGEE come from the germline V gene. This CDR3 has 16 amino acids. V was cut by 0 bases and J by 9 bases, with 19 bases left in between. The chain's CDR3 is CASSVAGTRPRTEQFF. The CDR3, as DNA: TGTGCCAGCAGCGTAGCGGGAACTAGACCTCGTACTGAGCAGTTCTTC.

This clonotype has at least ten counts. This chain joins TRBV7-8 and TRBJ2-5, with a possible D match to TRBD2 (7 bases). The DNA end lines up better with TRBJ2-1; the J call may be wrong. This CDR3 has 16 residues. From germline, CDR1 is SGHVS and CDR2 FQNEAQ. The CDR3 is CASSLVGGATHNEQFF. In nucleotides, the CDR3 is TGTGCCAGCAGCTTAGTAGGGGGGGCGACCCACAATGAGCAGTTCTTC.

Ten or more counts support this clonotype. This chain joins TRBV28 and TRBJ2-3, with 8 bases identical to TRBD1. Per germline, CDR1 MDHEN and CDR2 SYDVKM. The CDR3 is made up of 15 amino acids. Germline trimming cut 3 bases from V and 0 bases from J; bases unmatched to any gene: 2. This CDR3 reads CASSFRQGSTDTQYF. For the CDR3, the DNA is TGTGCCAGCAGTTTCAGACAGGGGAGCACAGATACGCAGTATTTT.